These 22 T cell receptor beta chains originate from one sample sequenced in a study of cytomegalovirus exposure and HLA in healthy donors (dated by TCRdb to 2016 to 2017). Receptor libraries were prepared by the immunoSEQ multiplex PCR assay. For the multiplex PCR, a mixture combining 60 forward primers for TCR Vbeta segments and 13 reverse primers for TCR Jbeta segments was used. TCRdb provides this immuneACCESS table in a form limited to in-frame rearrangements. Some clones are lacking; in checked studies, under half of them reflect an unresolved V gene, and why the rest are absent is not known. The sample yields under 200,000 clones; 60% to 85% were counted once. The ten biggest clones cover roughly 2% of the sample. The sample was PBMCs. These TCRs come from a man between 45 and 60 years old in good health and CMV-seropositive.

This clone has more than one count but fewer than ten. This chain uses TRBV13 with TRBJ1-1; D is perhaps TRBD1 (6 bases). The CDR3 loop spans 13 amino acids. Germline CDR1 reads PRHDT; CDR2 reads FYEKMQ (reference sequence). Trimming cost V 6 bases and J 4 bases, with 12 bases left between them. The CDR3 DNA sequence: TGTGCCAGCAGGAGGGGGATCAGCACTGAAGCTTTCTTT. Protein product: CASRRGISTEAFF.

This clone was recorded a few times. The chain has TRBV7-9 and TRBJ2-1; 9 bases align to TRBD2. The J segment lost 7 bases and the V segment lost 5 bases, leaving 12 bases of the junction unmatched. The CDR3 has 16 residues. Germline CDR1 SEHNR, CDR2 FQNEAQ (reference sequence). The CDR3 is CASSPPGIAGVNEQFF. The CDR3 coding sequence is TGTGCCAGCAGCCCCCCGGGAATAGCGGGGGTAAATGAGCAGTTCTTC.

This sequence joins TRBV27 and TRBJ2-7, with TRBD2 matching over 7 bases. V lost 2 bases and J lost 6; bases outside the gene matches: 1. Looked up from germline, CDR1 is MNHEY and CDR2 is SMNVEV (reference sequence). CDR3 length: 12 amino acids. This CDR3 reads CASSLGRGEQYF. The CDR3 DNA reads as TGTGCCAGCAGTTTAGGGAGGGGCGAGCAGTACTTC.

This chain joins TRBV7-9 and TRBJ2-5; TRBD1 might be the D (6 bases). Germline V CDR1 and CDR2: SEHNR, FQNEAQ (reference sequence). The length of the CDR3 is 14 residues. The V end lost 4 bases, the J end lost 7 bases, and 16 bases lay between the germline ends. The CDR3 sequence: CASSSDSARGTQYF. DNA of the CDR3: TGTGCCAGCAGCTCAGATAGTGCCAGGGGGACCCAGTACTTC.

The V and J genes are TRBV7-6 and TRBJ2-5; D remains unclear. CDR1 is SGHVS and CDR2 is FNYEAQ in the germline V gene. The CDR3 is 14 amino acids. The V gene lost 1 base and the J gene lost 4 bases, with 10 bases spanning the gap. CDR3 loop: CASSLGWARETQYF. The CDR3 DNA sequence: TGTGCCAGCAGCTTAGGATGGGCGAGAGAGACCCAGTACTTC.

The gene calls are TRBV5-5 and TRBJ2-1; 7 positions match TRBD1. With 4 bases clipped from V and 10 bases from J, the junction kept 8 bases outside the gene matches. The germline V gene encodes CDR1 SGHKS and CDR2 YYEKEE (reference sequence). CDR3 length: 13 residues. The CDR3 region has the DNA TGTGCCAGCAGCCGAGGGGACAGTTGGGAGCAGTTCTTC. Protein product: CASSRGDSWEQFF.

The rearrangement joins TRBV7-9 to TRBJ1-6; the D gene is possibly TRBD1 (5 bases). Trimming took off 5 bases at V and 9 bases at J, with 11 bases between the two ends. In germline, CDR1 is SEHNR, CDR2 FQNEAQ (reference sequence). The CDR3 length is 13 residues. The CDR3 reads CASSLGGGSPLHF. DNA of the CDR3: TGTGCCAGCAGCCTGGGCGGGGGTTCACCCCTCCACTTT.

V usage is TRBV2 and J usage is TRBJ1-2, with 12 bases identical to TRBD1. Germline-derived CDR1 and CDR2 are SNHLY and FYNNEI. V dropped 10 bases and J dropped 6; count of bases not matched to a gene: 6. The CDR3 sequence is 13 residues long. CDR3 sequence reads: CATLRDRGHGYTF. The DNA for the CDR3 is TGTGCCACTCTCCGGGACAGGGGGCATGGCTACACCTTC.

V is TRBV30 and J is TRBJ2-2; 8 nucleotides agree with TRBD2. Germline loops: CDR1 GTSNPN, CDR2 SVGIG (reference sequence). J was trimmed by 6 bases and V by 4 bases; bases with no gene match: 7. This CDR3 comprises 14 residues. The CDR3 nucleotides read TGTGCCTGGATGGCGGGGGGAGTGGCCGGGGAGCTGTTTTTT. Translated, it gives CAWMAGGVAGELFF.

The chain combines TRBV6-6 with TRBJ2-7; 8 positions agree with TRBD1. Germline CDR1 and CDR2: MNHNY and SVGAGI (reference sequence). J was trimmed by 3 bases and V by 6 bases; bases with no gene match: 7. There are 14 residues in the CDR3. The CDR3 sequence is CASRIGQGYYEQYF. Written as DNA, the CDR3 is TGTGCCAGCAGGATTGGACAGGGCTACTACGAGCAGTACTTC.

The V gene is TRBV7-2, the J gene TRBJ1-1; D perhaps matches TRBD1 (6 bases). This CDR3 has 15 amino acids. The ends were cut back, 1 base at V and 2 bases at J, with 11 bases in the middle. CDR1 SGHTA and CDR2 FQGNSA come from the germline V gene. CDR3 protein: CASSLVQGINTEAFF. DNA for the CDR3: TGTGCCAGCAGCTTAGTTCAGGGGATCAACACTGAAGCTTTCTTT. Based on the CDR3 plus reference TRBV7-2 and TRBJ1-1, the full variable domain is GAGVSQSPSNKVTEKGKDVELRCDPISGHTALYWYRQSLGQGLEFLIYFQGNSAPDKSGLPSDRFSAERTGGSVSTLTIQRTQQEDSAVYLCASSLVQGINTEAFFGQGTRLTVV.

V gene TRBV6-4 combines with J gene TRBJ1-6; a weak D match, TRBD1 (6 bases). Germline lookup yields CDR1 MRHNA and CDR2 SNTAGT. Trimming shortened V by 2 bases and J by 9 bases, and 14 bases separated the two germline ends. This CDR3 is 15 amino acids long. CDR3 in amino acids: CASSDRTVQSSPLHF. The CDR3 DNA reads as TGTGCCAGCAGTGACCGGACAGTCCAAAGTTCACCCCTCCACTTT.

The CDR3 region has the DNA TGTGCCAGTAAGAGCGGGTCGGAAGATACGCAGTATTTT. Its translation: CASKSGSEDTQYF. This chain connects TRBV19 to TRBJ2-3, with D tentatively TRBD2 (6 bases). The CDR3 length is 13 residues. Germline values: CDR1 LNHDA, CDR2 SQIVND (reference sequence). Trimming took 7 bases from V and 5 from J, leaving 13 bases between them.

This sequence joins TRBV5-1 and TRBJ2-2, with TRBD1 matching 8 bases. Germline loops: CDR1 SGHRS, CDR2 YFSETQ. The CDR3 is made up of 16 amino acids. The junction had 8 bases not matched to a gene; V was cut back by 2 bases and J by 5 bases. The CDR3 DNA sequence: TGCGCCAGCAGCTTCTGGACAGGGAGTAGTACCGGGGAGCTGTTTTTT. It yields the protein CASSFWTGSSTGELFF.

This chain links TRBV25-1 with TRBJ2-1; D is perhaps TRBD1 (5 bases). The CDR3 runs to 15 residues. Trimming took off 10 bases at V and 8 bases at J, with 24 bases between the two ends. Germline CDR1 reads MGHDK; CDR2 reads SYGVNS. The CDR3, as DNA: TGTGCCACCCCCCGGACATGTGGGCGCGTCTATGAGCAGTTCTTC. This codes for CATPRTCGRVYEQFF.

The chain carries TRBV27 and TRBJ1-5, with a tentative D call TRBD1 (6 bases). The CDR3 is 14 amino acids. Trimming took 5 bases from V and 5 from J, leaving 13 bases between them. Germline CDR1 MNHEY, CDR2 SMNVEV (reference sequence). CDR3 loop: CASSPRDNYQPQHF. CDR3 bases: TGTGCCAGCAGTCCTCGGGACAATTATCAGCCCCAGCATTTT.

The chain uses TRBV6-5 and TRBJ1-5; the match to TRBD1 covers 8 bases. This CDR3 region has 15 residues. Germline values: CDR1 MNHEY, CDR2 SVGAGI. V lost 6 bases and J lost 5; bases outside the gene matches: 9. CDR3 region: CASSQTTGGDQPQHF. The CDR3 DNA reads TGTGCCAGCAGCCAAACTACAGGGGGTGATCAGCCCCAGCATTTT.

CDR3 bases: TGCGCCAGCAGCCTGGGGGGTAGGACTGAAGCTTTCTTT. This encodes CASSLGGRTEAFF. This chain links TRBV4-1 with TRBJ1-1, with D possibly being TRBD1 (5 bases). Looked up from germline, CDR1 is MGHRA and CDR2 is YSYEKL. The length of the CDR3 is 13 residues. V lost 4 bases and J 5 bases, leaving 11 bases between the germline ends.

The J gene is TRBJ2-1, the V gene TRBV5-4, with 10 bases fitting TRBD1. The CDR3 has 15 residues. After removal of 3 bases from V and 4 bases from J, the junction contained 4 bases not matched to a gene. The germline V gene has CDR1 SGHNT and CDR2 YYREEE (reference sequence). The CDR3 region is CASSSRDRGYNEQFF. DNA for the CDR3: TGTGCCAGCAGCTCCCGGGACAGGGGATACAATGAGCAGTTCTTC.

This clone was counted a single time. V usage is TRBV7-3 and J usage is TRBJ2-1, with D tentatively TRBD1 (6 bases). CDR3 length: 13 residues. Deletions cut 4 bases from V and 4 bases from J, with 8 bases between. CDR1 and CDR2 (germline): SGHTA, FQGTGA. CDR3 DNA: TGTGCCAGCAGCTCTACAGGGTACAATGAGCAGTTCTTC. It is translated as CASSSTGYNEQFF.

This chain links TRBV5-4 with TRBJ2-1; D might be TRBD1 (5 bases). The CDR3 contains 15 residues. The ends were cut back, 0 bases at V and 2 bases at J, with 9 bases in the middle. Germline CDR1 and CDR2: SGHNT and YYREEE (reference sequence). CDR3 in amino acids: CASSLGQGPYNEQFF. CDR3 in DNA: TGTGCCAGCAGCTTGGGGCAGGGCCCCTACAATGAGCAGTTCTTC.

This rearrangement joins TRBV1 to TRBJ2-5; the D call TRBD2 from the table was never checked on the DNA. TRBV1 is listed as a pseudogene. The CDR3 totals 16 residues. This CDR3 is CTSSQDKPSGGLPRNF. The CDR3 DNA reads TGCACCAGCAGCCAAGATAAGCCTAGCGGGGGATTACCGAGAAACTTC.